The rows below give T cell receptor beta chains drawn from one sample of a study of technical replicates of blood from a few donors. The protocol was immunoSEQ multiplex PCR, while the TCRdb copy is restricted to in-frame clones and leaves out a portion. The sample yields roughly 76,000 clones, about 90% seen once. Sequencing was carried out using T cells isolated from PBMCs. Source of these receptors: a human donor in good health. Some clones in this sample may be carry-over from other donors' samples. Each CDR3 is given without its conserved first and last residue.

cdr3_aa: ASSYSHAGGTDTQY; v_call: TRBV6-6; cdr3_length: 14; j_call: TRBJ2-3
cdr3_aa: AIRETDTQY; v_call: TRBV10-3; cdr3_length: 9; j_call: TRBJ2-3
cdr3_aa: ASSLGRVWTPNEQF; v_call: TRBV27; cdr3_length: 14; j_call: TRBJ2-1
cdr3_aa: AISEHGYSETQY; v_call: TRBV10-3; cdr3_length: 12; j_call: TRBJ2-5
cdr3_aa: SVPRTGRNEQF; v_call: TRBV29-1; cdr3_length: 11; j_call: TRBJ2-1
cdr3_aa: AISIGSSYNEQF; v_call: TRBV28; cdr3_length: 12; j_call: TRBJ2-1
cdr3_aa: ASSTRDEQF; v_call: TRBV7-9; cdr3_length: 9; j_call: TRBJ2-1
cdr3_aa: ASSAPGDRANYGYT; v_call: TRBV27; cdr3_length: 14; j_call: TRBJ1-2
cdr3_aa: ASRNRVLALSGNTIY; v_call: TRBV21-1; cdr3_length: 15; j_call: TRBJ1-3
cdr3_aa: ASSPRLAQNTDTQY; v_call: TRBV5-1; cdr3_length: 14; j_call: TRBJ2-3
cdr3_aa: ASSGLAGGTDTQY; v_call: TRBV2; cdr3_length: 13; j_call: TRBJ2-3
cdr3_aa: ASSPQGDQPQH; v_call: TRBV18; cdr3_length: 11; j_call: TRBJ1-5
cdr3_aa: ALALRFSDTQY; v_call: TRBV30; cdr3_length: 11; j_call: TRBJ2-3
cdr3_aa: ASSSSGEGAGNTIY; v_call: TRBV7-3; cdr3_length: 14; j_call: TRBJ1-3
cdr3_aa: ATSRAATGNYGNTIY; v_call: TRBV15; cdr3_length: 15; j_call: TRBJ1-3
cdr3_aa: ASSLGGTGANVLT; v_call: TRBV27; cdr3_length: 13; j_call: TRBJ2-6
cdr3_aa: ASRGGSSYEQY; v_call: TRBV11-2; cdr3_length: 11; j_call: TRBJ2-7
cdr3_aa: ASGAQGASETQY; v_call: TRBV18; cdr3_length: 12; j_call: TRBJ2-5
cdr3_aa: ASSFAGGWEQY; v_call: TRBV7-3; cdr3_length: 11; j_call: TRBJ2-5
cdr3_aa: ASMGLANTGELF; v_call: TRBV5-1; cdr3_length: 12; j_call: TRBJ2-2
cdr3_aa: ASSSGAENNYGYT; v_call: TRBV6-5; cdr3_length: 13; j_call: TRBJ1-2
cdr3_aa: ASSNRGWQETQY; v_call: TRBV25-1; cdr3_length: 12; j_call: TRBJ2-5
cdr3_aa: ASSSGQENEKLF; v_call: TRBV5-1; cdr3_length: 12; j_call: TRBJ1-4
cdr3_aa: ASSPGTGTYNEQF; v_call: TRBV27; cdr3_length: 13; j_call: TRBJ2-1
cdr3_aa: ASSIMGGDTEAF; v_call: TRBV19; cdr3_length: 12; j_call: TRBJ1-1
cdr3_aa: ASIPYVGVTEAF; v_call: TRBV6-6; cdr3_length: 12; j_call: TRBJ1-1
cdr3_aa: ASSPAGMNTEAF; v_call: TRBV18; cdr3_length: 12; j_call: TRBJ1-1
cdr3_aa: ASSRAFMGYT; v_call: TRBV5-8; cdr3_length: 10; j_call: TRBJ1-2
cdr3_aa: ASSQFTGITEAF; v_call: TRBV4-1; cdr3_length: 12; j_call: TRBJ1-1
cdr3_aa: ASSFVGEVSTEAF; v_call: TRBV28; cdr3_length: 13; j_call: TRBJ1-1
cdr3_aa: ASSIIQTGFTEAF; v_call: TRBV19; cdr3_length: 13; j_call: TRBJ1-1
cdr3_aa: ASSARDRGYEQY; v_call: TRBV19; cdr3_length: 12; j_call: TRBJ2-7
cdr3_aa: ASSQGLQGMFYEQY; v_call: TRBV4-2; cdr3_length: 14; j_call: TRBJ2-7
cdr3_aa: AWSVTGNSYEQY; v_call: TRBV30; cdr3_length: 12; j_call: TRBJ2-7
cdr3_aa: ASSDSEWTDGYT; v_call: TRBV6-4; cdr3_length: 12; j_call: TRBJ1-2
cdr3_aa: SVAGTAGANYGYT; v_call: TRBV29-1; cdr3_length: 13; j_call: TRBJ1-2
cdr3_aa: ASSVYDSPSSYNEQF; v_call: TRBV9; cdr3_length: 15; j_call: TRBJ2-1
cdr3_aa: AIMLDGRNEQY; v_call: TRBV10-3; cdr3_length: 11; j_call: TRBJ2-7
cdr3_aa: ASSLRLAGGAYEQY; v_call: TRBV7-6; cdr3_length: 14; j_call: TRBJ2-7
cdr3_aa: ASSQRGSSPAEAF; v_call: TRBV4-1; cdr3_length: 13; j_call: TRBJ1-1
cdr3_aa: ASSYKGGLGELF; v_call: TRBV7-9; cdr3_length: 12; j_call: TRBJ2-2
cdr3_aa: ASSYSVGEFEYEQY; v_call: TRBV6-5; cdr3_length: 14; j_call: TRBJ2-7